This TCR beta chain derives from a study of blood T cell repertoires in COVID-19. V lost 2 bases, J lost 2 bases, and 3 bases stayed unmatched. Germline CDR1 reads SGHRS; CDR2 reads YFSETQ. This CDR3 is 15 amino acids long. TCRdb keeps only in-frame clones here, not all; method: immunoSEQ multiplex PCR. The table records just over 300,000 clones, approximately 90% of them present only once. Sequencing input: PBMCs or T cells enriched from blood (not recorded which). The clonotype comes from a man in his thirties or forties who had recovered from COVID-19. V and J are TRBV5-1 and TRBJ2-7; 11 bases line up with TRBD2. This chain's CDR3 is CASSFGTSGPYEQYF. DNA of the CDR3: TGCGCCAGCAGCTTTGGGACTAGCGGACCCTACGAGCAGTACTTC.